This TCR beta chain was recorded in a study of cytomegalovirus exposure and HLA in healthy donors. Study-wide context: Earlier work reported 117 million unique TCR beta sequences from some 170 million T cells.

The PCR had 60 Vbeta and 13 Jbeta primers. Produced via immunoSEQ multiplex PCR; TCRdb's table is partial and in-frame only. The table includes about 200,000 clones, just over 75% detected once. Broader study findings: For most TCR beta V segments, an earlier analysis put the productive rate at about 87% or about 30% of the time.

V was shortened by 0 bases and J by 4 bases, with 9 bases between the two germline ends. This CDR3 has 14 amino acids. Germline-derived CDR1 and CDR2 are KGHSH and LQKENI. Healthy individuals who donated bone marrow served as the donors. About this clone: Its target is not known.

V is TRBV18 and J is TRBJ1-1; maybe TRBD1 (6 bases). Sequencing was performed on PBMCs. The TCR originated in a man in his late teens or twenties in good health and CMV-seronegative. CDR3 nucleotide sequence: TGTGCCAGCTCACCACCGGGGGGGCGCACTGAAGCTTTCTTT. This gives the protein CASSPPGGRTEAFF. Drawing the rest from reference TRBV18 and TRBJ1-1, the complete variable domain is NAGVMQNPRHLVRRRGQEARLRCSPMKGHSHVYWYRQLPEEGLKFMVYLQKENIIDESGMPKERFSAEFPKEGPSILRIQQVVRGDSAAYFCASSPPGGRTEAFFGQGTRLTVV.